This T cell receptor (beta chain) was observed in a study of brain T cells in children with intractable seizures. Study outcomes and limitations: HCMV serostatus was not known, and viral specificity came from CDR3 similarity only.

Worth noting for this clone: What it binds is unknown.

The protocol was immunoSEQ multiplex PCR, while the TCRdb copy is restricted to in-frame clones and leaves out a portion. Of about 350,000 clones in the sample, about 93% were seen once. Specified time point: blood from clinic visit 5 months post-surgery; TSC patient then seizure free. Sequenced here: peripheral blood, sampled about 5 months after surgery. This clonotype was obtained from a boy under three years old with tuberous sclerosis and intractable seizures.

CDR3 coding DNA: TGTGCCAGCAGCTTAAATCAGCTAGCCACAGATACGCAGTATTTT. Translation gives CASSLNQLATDTQYF. The chain joins TRBV7-3 to TRBJ2-3; the D gene is possibly TRBD2 (5 bases). The CDR3 is 15 amino acids. Germline V gene data show CDR1 as SGHTA and CDR2 as FQGTGA. V was cut by 1 base and J by 2 bases, with 10 bases left in between. The full variable domain, completed using reference TRBV7-3 and TRBJ2-3, is GAGVSQTPSNKVTEKGKYVELRCDPISGHTALYWYRQSLGQGPEFLIYFQGTGAADDSGLPNDRFFAVRPEGSVSTLKIQRTERGDSAVYLCASSLNQLATDTQYFGPGTRLTVL.